Listed below are T cell receptor beta chains from one sample, sequenced in a study of shared clonotypes between healthy human individuals. TCRdb's copy holds only in-frame clones and misses some; the assay was immunoSEQ multiplex PCR. The data contain hundreds of thousands of clones, roughly 95% of them seen just once; the ten biggest clones take up over 0.095%. Sequenced input: naive CD8+ T cells sorted from blood. The receptors stem from a woman between 25 and 40 years old in good health. CDR3s include the opening cysteine and the closing phenylalanine or tryptophan. The order of the fields is CDR3 length, V gene, J gene, CDR3 protein.

>15|TRBV2|TRBJ1-5
CASRAGGRGNQPQHF
>13|TRBV19|TRBJ2-3
CASSMASTDTQYF
>12|TRBV10-1|TRBJ2-7
CASSESSYEQYF
>15|TRBV7-8|TRBJ2-5
CASSLAPSGKETQYF
>18|TRBV27|TRBJ1-5
CASSNGDVTRNSNQPQHF
>13|TRBV29-1|TRBJ2-1
CSVGGQSGNEQFF
>17|TRBV7-2|TRBJ2-3
CASSLGGPRVLTDTQYF
>12|TRBV2|TRBJ1-1
CASSPGRAEAFF
>11|TRBV9|TRBJ2-2
CASSAAGELFF
>13|TRBV28|TRBJ1-1
CASSFGRSTEAFF
>16|TRBV28|TRBJ2-1
CASSGTSGSLSAEQFF
>13|TRBV30|TRBJ2-5
CAWSGEGQETQYF
>14|TRBV29-1|TRBJ2-1
CSAVLPLAYNEQFF
>15|TRBV27|TRBJ2-5
CASSPPGKGRETQYF
>14|TRBV6-5|TRBJ2-7
CATRSSGYTYEQYF
>13|TRBV19|TRBJ2-7
CASSMDVRREQYF
>12|TRBV29-1|.
CSVGPSGYEQYF
>16|TRBV15|TRBJ1-5
CATSMWTADSNQPQHF
>16|TRBV5-1|TRBJ2-3
CASSLGHYGLTDTQYF
>16|TRBV13|TRBJ2-7
CASSLGGQGISYEQYF
>12|TRBV27|TRBJ2-1
CAAGIQGFEQFF
>12|TRBV9|TRBJ2-2
CASSNPTGELFF
>14|TRBV9|TRBJ1-1
CASSGGTLHTEAFF
>15|TRBV11-2|TRBJ2-3
CASSYREGATDTQYF
>13|TRBV9|TRBJ2-1
CASSQGAYNEQFF
>15|TRBV29-1|TRBJ1-5
CSVEVGTGIGQPQHF
>17|TRBV1|TRBJ2-1
CTSSQELESGSRDEQFF
>15|TRBV28|TRBJ2-7
CASSLVGQADYEQYF
>16|TRBV28|TRBJ2-1
CASSSIARLEYNEQFF
>13|TRBV4-1|TRBJ2-7
CASSQREGLEQYF
>14|TRBV27|TRBJ2-7
CASSPRLAGDEQYF
>16|TRBV5-6|TRBJ2-7
CASYPAWGGSVHEQYF
>14|TRBV9|TRBJ1-1
CASTSGGVNTEAFF
>16|TRBV7-9|TRBJ2-5
CASSSPGIPRGETQYF
>13|TRBV15|TRBJ1-5
CATGLTGGSPQHF
>15|TRBV7-3|TRBJ2-3
CASSLTADYLDTQYF
>15|TRBV27|TRBJ1-5
CASNPGTGGKGPQHF
>16|TRBV6-5|TRBJ2-2
CASSYPGLGNTGELFF
>13|TRBV28|TRBJ2-7
CASSLQTRYEQYF
>14|TRBV27|TRBJ1-5
CASSTDREAQPQHF